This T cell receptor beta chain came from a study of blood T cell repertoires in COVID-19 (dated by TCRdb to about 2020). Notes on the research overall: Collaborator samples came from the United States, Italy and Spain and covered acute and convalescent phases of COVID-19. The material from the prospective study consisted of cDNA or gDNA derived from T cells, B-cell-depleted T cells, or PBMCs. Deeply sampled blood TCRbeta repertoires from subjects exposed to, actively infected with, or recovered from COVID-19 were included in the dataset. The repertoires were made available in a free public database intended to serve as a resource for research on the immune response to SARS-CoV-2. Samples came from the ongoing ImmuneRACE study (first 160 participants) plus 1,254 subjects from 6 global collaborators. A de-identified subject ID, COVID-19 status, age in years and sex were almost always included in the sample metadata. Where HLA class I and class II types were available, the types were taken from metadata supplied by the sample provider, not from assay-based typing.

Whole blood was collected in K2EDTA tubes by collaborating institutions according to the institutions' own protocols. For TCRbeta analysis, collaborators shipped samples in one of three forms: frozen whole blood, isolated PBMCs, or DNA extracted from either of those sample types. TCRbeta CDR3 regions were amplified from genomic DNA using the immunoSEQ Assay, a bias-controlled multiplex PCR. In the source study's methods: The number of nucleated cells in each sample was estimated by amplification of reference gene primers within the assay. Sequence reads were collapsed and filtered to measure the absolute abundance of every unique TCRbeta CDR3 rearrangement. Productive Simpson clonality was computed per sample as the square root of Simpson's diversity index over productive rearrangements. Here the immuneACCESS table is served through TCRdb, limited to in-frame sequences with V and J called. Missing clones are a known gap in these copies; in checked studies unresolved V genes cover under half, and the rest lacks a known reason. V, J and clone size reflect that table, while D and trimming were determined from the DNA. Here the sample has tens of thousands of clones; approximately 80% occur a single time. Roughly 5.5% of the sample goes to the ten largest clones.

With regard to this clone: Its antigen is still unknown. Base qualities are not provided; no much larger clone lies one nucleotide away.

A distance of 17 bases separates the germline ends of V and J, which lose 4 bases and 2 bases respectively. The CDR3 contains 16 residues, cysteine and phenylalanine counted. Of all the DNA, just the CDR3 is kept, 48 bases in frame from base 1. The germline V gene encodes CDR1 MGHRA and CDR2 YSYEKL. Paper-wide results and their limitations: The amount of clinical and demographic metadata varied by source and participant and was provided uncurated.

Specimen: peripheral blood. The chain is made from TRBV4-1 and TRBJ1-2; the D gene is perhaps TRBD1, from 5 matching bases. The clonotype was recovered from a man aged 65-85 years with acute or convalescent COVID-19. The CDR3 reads CASSRPLTAQNYGYTF. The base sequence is TGCGCCAGCAGCCGGCCTCTGACAGCTCAAAACTATGGCTACACCTTC.